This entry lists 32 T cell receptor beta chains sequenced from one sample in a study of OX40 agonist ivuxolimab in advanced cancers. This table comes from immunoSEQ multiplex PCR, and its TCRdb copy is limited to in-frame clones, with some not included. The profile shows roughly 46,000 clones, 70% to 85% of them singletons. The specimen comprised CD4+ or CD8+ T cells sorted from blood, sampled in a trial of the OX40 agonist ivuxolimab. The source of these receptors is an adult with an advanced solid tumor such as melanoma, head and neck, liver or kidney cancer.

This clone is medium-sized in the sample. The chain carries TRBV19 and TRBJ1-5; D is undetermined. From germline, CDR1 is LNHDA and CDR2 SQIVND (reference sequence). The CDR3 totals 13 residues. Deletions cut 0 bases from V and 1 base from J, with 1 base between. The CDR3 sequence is CASSIESNQPQHF. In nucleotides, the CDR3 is TGTGCCAGTAGTATAGAAAGCAATCAGCCCCAGCATTTT.

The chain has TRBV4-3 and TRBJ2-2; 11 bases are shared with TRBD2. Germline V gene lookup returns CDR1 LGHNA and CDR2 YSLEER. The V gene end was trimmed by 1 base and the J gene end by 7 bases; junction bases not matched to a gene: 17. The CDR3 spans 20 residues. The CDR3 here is CASSQAGTSGPYGGGGELFF. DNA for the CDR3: TGCGCCAGCAGCCAAGCAGGGACTAGCGGACCCTACGGGGGGGGCGGGGAGCTGTTTTTT.

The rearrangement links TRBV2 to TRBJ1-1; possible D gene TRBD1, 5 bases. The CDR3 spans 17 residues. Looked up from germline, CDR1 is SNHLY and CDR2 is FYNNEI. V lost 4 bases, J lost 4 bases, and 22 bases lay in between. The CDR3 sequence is CASSAPGLNERGTEAFF. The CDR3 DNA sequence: TGTGCCAGCAGTGCCCCGGGACTCAATGAACGCGGCACTGAAGCTTTCTTT.

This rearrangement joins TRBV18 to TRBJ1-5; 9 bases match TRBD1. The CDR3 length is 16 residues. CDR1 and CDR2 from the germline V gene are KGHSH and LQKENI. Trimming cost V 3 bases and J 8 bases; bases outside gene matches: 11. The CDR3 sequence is CASSPGTGSGGEPQHF. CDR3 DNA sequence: TGTGCCAGCTCACCCGGGACAGGGAGCGGTGGTGAGCCCCAGCATTTT.

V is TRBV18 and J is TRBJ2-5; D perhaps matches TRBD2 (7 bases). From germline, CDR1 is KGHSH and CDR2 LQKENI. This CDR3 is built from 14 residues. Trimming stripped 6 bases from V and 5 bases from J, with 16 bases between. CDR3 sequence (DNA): TGTGCCAGCTCCCCCCCGGGGGGCCTCGAGACCCAGTACTTC. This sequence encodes CASSPPGGLETQYF.

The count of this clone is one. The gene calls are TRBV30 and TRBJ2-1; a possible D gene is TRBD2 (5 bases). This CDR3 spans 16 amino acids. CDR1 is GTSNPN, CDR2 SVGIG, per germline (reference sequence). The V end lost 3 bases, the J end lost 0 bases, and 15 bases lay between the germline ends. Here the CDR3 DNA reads TGTGCCTGGAGGAAGACGGACTTGTCCTCCTACAATGAGCAGTTCTTC. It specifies CAWRKTDLSSYNEQFF.

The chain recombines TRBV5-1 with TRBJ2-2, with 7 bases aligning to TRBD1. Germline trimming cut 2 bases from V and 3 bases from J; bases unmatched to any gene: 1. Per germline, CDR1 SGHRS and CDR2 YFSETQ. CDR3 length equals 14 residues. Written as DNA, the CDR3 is TGCGCCAGCAGCTTAGGACAGGACACCGGGGAGCTGTTTTTT. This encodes CASSLGQDTGELFF.

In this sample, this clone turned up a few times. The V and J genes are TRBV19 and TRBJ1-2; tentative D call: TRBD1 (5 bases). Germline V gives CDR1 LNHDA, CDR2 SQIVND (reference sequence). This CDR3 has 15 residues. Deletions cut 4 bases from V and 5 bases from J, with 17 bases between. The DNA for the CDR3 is TGTGCCAGTAGTACCGCCCACGGGACCGATTATGGCTACACCTTC. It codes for CASSTAHGTDYGYTF.

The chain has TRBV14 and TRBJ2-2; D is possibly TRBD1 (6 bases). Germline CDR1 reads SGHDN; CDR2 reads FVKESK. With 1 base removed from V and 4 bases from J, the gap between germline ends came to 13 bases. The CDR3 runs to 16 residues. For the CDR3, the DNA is TGTGCCAGCAGCCAAGTAGGGGACATTCGCACCGGGGAGCTGTTTTTT. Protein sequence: CASSQVGDIRTGELFF.

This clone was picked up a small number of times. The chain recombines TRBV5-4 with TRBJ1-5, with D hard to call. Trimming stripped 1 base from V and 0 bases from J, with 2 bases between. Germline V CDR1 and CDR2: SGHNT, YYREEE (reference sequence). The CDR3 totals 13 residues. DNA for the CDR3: TGTGCCAGCAGCTTGAATAGCAATCAGCCCCAGCATTTT. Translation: CASSLNSNQPQHF. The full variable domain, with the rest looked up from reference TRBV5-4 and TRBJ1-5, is ETGVTQSPTHLIKTRGQQVTLRCSSQSGHNTVSWYQQALGQGPQFIFQYYREEENGRGNFPPRFSGLQFPNYSSELNVNALELDDSALYLCASSLNSNQPQHFGDGTRLSIL.

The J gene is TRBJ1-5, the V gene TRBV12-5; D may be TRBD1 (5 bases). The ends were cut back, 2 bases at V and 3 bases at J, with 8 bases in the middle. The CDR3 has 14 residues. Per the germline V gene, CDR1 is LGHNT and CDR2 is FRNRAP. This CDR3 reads CASGLWGNNQPQHF. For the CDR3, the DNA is TGTGCTAGTGGTTTGTGGGGGAACAATCAGCCCCAGCATTTT.

CDR3 sequence: CASSLLENSPLHF. DNA for the CDR3: TGCGCCAGCAGCTTGTTAGAGAATTCACCCCTCCACTTT. The chain has TRBV5-1 and TRBJ1-6, with D uncertain. CDR1 is SGHRS, CDR2 YFSETQ, per germline. CDR3 length: 13 residues. Trimming stripped 1 base from V and 7 bases from J, with 6 bases between.

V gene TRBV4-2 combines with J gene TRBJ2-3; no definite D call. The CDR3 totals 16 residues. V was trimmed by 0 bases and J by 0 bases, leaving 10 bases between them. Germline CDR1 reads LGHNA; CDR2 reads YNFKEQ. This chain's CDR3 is CASSQDHGRSTDTQYF. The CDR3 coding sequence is TGTGCCAGCAGCCAAGATCACGGCAGGAGCACAGATACGCAGTATTTT.

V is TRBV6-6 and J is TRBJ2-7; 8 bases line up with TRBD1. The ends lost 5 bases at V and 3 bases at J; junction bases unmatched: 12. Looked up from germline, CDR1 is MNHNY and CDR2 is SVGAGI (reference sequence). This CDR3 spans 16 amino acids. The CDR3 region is CASSRGTGQEGYEQYF. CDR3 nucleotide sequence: TGTGCCAGCAGTCGAGGGACGGGACAGGAAGGCTACGAGCAGTACTTC.

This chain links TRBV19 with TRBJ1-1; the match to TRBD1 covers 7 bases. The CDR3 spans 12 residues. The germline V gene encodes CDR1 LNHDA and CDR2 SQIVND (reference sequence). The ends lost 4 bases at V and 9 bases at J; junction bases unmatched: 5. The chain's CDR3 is CASSTGTEKAFF. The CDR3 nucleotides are TGTGCCAGTAGTACCGGGACAGAGAAAGCTTTCTTT.

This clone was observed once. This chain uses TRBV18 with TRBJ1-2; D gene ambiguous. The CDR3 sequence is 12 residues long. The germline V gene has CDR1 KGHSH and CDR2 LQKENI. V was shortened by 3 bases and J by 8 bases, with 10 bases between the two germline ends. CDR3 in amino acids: CASSPEGNGYTF. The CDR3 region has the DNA TGTGCCAGCTCACCCGAGGGAAACGGCTACACCTTC.

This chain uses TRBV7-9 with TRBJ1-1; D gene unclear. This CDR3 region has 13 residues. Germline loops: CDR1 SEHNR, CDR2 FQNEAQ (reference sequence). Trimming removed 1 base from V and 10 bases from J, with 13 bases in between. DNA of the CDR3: TGTGCCAGCAGCTTAGTATTCGGGGAAGGAGCTTTCTTT. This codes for CASSLVFGEGAFF.

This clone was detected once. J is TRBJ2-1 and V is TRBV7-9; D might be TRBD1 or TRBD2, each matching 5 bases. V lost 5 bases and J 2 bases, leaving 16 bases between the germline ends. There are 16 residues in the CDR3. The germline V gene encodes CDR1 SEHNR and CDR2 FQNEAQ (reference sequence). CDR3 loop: CASSPPGPAAYNEQFF. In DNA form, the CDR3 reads TGTGCCAGCAGCCCCCCGGGGCCCGCCGCCTACAATGAGCAGTTCTTC. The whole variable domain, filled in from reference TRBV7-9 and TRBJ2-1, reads DTGVSQNPRHKITKRGQNVTFRCDPISEHNRLYWYRQTLGQGPEFLTYFQNEAQLEKSRLLSDRFSAERPKGSFSTLEIQRTEQGDSAMYLCASSPPGPAAYNEQFFGPGTRLTVL.

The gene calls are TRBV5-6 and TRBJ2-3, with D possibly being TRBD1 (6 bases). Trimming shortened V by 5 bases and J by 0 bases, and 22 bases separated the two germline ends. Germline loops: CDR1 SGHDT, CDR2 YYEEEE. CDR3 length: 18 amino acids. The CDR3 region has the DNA TGTGCCAGCAGTCCTAAACCGGGACACGGCCTTAGCACAGATACGCAGTATTTT. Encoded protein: CASSPKPGHGLSTDTQYF. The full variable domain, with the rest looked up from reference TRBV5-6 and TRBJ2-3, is DAGVTQSPTHLIKTRGQQVTLRCSPKSGHDTVSWYQQALGQGPQFIFQYYEEEERQRGNFPDRFSGHQFPNYSSELNVNALLLGDSALYLCASSPKPGHGLSTDTQYFGPGTRLTVL.

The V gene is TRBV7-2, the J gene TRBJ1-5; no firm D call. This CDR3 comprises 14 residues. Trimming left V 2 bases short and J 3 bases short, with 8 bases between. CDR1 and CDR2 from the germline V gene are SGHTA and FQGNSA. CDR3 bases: TGTGCCAGCAGCTTAATGGGCGACAATCAGCCCCAGCATTTT. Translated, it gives CASSLMGDNQPQHF.

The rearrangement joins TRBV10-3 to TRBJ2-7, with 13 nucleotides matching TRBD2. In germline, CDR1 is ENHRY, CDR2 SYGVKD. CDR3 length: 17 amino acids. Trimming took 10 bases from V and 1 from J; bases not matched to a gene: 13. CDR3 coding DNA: TGTGCCACCCTAGAGAGACTAGCGGGGGGCCATTCCTACGAGCAGTACTTC. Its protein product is CATLERLAGGHSYEQYF.

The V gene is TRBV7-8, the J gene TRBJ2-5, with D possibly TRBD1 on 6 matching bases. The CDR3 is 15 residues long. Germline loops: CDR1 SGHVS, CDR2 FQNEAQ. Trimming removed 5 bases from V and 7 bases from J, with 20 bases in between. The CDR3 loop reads CASSIRGWGGGTQYF. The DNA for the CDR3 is TGTGCCAGCAGCATAAGGGGGTGGGGCGGCGGGACCCAGTACTTC.

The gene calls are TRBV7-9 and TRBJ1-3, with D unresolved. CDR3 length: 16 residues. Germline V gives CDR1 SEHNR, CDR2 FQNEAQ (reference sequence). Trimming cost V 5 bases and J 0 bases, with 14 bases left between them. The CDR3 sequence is CASSLPSESSGNTIYF. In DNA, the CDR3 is TGTGCCAGCAGCCTGCCCTCAGAGTCCTCTGGAAACACCATATATTTT.

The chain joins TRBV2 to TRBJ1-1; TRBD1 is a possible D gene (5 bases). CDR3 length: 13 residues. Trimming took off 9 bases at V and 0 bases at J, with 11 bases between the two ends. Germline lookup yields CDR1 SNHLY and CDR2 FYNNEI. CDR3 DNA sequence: TGTGCCAGTCGGGGGGAGATGAACACTGAAGCTTTCTTT. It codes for CASRGEMNTEAFF. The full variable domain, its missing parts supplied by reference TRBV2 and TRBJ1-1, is EPEVTQTPSHQVTQMGQEVILRCVPISNHLYFYWYRQILGQKVEFLVSFYNNEISEKSEIFDDQFSVERPDGSNFTLKIRSTKLEDSAMYFCASRGEMNTEAFFGQGTRLTVV.

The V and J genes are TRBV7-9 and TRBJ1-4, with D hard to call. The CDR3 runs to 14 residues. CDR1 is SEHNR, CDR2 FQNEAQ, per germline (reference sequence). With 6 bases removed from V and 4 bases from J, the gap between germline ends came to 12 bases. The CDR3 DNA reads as TGTGCCAGCAGTTACCCAGCTGTTAATGAAAAACTGTTTTTT. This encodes CASSYPAVNEKLFF.

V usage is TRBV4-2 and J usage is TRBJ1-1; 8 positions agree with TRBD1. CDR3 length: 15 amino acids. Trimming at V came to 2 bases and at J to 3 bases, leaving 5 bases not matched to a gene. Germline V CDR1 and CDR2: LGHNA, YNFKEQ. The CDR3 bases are TGTGCCAGCAGCCAACAGGGGGCGTACGACACTGAAGCTTTCTTT. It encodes CASSQQGAYDTEAFF.

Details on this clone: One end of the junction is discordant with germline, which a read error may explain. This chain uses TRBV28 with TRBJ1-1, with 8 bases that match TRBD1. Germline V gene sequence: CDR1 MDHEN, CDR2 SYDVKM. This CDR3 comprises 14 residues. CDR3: CASSSQGAIPDAFF. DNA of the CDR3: TGTGCCAGCAGTTCCCAGGGGGCTATACCTGATGCTTTCTTT.

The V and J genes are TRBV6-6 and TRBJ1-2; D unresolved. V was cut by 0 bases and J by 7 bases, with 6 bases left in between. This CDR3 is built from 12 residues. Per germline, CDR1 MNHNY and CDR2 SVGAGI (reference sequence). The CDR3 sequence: CASSYSTVGYTF. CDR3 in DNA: TGTGCCAGCAGTTACTCAACGGTTGGCTACACCTTC.

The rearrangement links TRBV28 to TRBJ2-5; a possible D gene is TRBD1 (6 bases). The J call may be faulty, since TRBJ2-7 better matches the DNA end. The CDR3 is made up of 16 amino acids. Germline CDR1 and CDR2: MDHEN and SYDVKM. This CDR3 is CASSFAMDSLSYEQYF. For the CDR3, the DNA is TGTGCCAGCAGTTTTGCAATGGACAGTCTATCCTACGAGCAGTACTTC.

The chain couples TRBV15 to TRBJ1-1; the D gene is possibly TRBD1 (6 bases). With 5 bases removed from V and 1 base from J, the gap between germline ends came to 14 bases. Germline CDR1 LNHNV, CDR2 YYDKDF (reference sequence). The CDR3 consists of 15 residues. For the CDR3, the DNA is TGTGCCACCAGCCCGGGCGGGGGCGCGAACACTGAAGCTTTCTTT. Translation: CATSPGGGANTEAFF.

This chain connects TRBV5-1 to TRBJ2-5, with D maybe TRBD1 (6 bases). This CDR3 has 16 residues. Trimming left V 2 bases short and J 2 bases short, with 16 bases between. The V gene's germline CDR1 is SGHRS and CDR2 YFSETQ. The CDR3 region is CASSLGLRGWQETQYF. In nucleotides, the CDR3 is TGCGCCAGCAGCTTAGGCCTGAGGGGGTGGCAAGAGACCCAGTACTTC.

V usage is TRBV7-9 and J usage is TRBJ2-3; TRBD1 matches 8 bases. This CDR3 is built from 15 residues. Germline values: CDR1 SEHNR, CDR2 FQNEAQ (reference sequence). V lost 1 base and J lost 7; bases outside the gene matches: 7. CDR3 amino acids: CASSLEQGAFHTQYF. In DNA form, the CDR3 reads TGTGCCAGCAGCTTAGAGCAGGGGGCATTTCATACGCAGTATTTT. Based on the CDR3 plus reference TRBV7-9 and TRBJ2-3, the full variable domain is DTGVSQNPRHKITKRGQNVTFRCDPISEHNRLYWYRQTLGQGPEFLTYFQNEAQLEKSRLLSDRFSAERPKGSFSTLEIQRTEQGDSAMYLCASSLEQGAFHTQYFGPGTRLTVL.